Below are 28 T cell receptor beta chains sequenced from a single sample in a study of blood T cell repertoires in COVID-19. Sequencing was performed with immunoSEQ multiplex PCR; in TCRdb, only in-frame clones are kept and a portion is missing. The sample has over 130,000 clones, 80% to 90% seen once. The sample taken for sequencing was peripheral blood. The receptors originated from a man in his 70s with acute or convalescent COVID-19.

The chain links TRBV6-2 or TRBV6-3 to TRBJ2-6; D gene unclear. The CDR3 runs 18 residues. The germline CDR1 and CDR2 sequences are MNHEY and SVGEGT. V was trimmed by 0 bases and J by 0 bases, leaving 12 bases between them. DNA of the CDR3: TGTGCCAGCAGTTACTCGGAGATTTATGACTCTGGGGCCAACGTCCTGACTTTC. It codes for CASSYSEIYDSGANVLTF.

The J gene is TRBJ2-1, the V gene TRBV29-1, with 11 bases that match TRBD2. Germline CDR1 is SQVTM and CDR2 is ANQGSEA. Trimming took 5 bases from V and 6 from J; bases not matched to a gene: 0. There are 12 residues in the CDR3. The CDR3 spells CSVTSGSNEQFF. In nucleotides, the CDR3 is TGCAGCGTTACTAGCGGGAGCAATGAGCAGTTCTTC.

The V call is TRBV13, the J call TRBJ2-1, with 12 bases aligning to TRBD2. Germline V gene sequence: CDR1 PRHDT, CDR2 FYEKMQ (reference sequence). Trimming at V came to 5 bases and at J to 15 bases, leaving 5 bases not matched to a gene. The CDR3 extends over 12 amino acids. DNA for the CDR3: TGTGCCAGCAGCCGACTAGCGGGAGAACCGTTCTTC. It specifies CASSRLAGEPFF.

The chain recombines TRBV27 with TRBJ2-1; a possible D gene is TRBD2 (6 bases). Germline assignment: CDR1 MNHEY and CDR2 SMNVEV (reference sequence). This CDR3 comprises 18 residues. Trimming cost V 4 bases and J 2 bases, with 21 bases left between them. CDR3 sequence: CASSWSLRLALPYNEQFF. CDR3 bases: TGTGCCAGCAGTTGGAGCTTGAGGCTAGCGCTTCCCTACAATGAGCAGTTCTTC.

This rearrangement joins TRBV7-9 to TRBJ2-7, with D possibly matching TRBD2 (6 bases). In germline, CDR1 is SEHNR, CDR2 FQNEAQ (reference sequence). Trimming pared 5 bases from V and 6 bases from J, leaving 17 bases between. This CDR3 has 14 amino acids. The CDR3 sequence: CASSPGGRGGEQYF. The CDR3 DNA reads as TGTGCCAGCAGCCCCGGGGGTAGGGGAGGCGAGCAGTACTTC.

This clone has a single count. The J gene is TRBJ2-2, the V gene TRBV7-3; 13 positions agree with TRBD2. V shed 5 bases and J 4 bases; nucleotides not matched to a gene: 13. Per the germline V gene, CDR1 is SGHTA and CDR2 is FQGTGA. CDR3 size: 19 residues. The CDR3 sequence: CASSPRPGLAGAGTGELFF. DNA for the CDR3: TGTGCCAGCAGCCCGAGGCCCGGACTAGCGGGAGCCGGCACCGGGGAGCTGTTTTTT.

The V call is TRBV19, the J call TRBJ2-1; 7 bases align to TRBD2. The CDR3 sequence is 15 residues long. Germline lookup yields CDR1 LNHDA and CDR2 SQIVND (reference sequence). V was clipped by 4 bases and J by 5 bases; unmatched bases: 8. Here the CDR3 reads CASSTVAGPHNEQFF. DNA for the CDR3: TGTGCCAGTAGTACTGTAGCGGGCCCTCACAATGAGCAGTTCTTC.

The chain uses TRBV5-1 and TRBJ2-7; 12 nucleotides line up with TRBD1. The CDR3 is 16 residues long. Germline V gives CDR1 SGHRS, CDR2 YFSETQ. With 0 bases clipped from V and 5 bases from J, the junction kept 6 bases outside the gene matches. The CDR3 nucleotides read TGCGCCAGCAGCTTGGCCGGGACAGGGGGCATCGACGAGCAGTACTTC. This gives the protein CASSLAGTGGIDEQYF.

The J gene is TRBJ2-1, the V gene TRBV6-2 or TRBV6-3, with a possible D match to TRBD2 (6 bases). Trimming took 0 bases from V and 6 from J, leaving 12 bases between them. The CDR3 is 15 residues long. Germline CDR1 reads MNHEY; CDR2 reads SVGEGT. The CDR3 here is CASSYSELAPNEQFF. The CDR3 DNA reads TGTGCCAGCAGTTACTCCGAGCTAGCGCCCAATGAGCAGTTCTTC.

This chain connects TRBV13 to TRBJ2-2, with D perhaps matching TRBD1 (6 bases). The germline CDR1 and CDR2 sequences are PRHDT and FYEKMQ (reference sequence). This CDR3 is built from 14 residues. V gave up 4 bases and J gave up 4 bases, with 10 bases separating them. The CDR3 is CASSSGHSTGELFF. The CDR3 coding sequence is TGTGCCAGCAGCTCGGGACACAGCACCGGGGAGCTGTTTTTT.

The chain has TRBV3-1 (or the pseudogene TRBV3-2) and TRBJ2-1; 10 bases fit TRBD2. The CDR3 is 13 amino acids. Trimming cost V 1 base and J 11 bases; bases outside gene matches: 2. In germline, CDR1 is LGHDT, CDR2 YNNKEL (reference sequence). CDR3 region: CASSQAGLAKQFF. The CDR3 DNA is TGTGCCAGCAGCCAAGCGGGACTAGCGAAGCAGTTCTTC.

CDR3 DNA: TGTGCCAGCAGCCAAGAACTAGCGGGATCCCCCTACAATGAGCAGTTCTTC. This gives the protein CASSQELAGSPYNEQFF. The chain carries TRBV4-2 and TRBJ2-1, with TRBD2 matching over 10 bases. The ends lost 0 bases at V and 2 bases at J; junction bases unmatched: 4. Per germline, CDR1 LGHNA and CDR2 YNFKEQ. This CDR3 spans 17 amino acids.

V is TRBV4-2 and J is TRBJ1-2, with D perhaps TRBD1 (6 bases). The CDR3 has 12 amino acids. The V gene lost 4 bases and the J gene lost 7 bases, with 10 bases spanning the gap. The germline V gene encodes CDR1 LGHNA and CDR2 YNFKEQ. Here the CDR3 reads CASSPLQGGYTF. In DNA, the CDR3 is TGTGCCAGCAGCCCGTTACAGGGTGGCTACACCTTC.

This clone was picked up a small number of times. The J gene is TRBJ1-1, the V gene TRBV28; 7 nucleotides match TRBD1. This CDR3 contains 13 residues. V lost 2 bases to trimming and J lost 8 bases; unmatched junction nucleotides: 5. Germline-derived CDR1 and CDR2 are MDHEN and SYDVKM. CDR3 nucleotides: TGTGCCAGCAGTTTAGACTGGACAGGCGAAGCTTTCTTT. This codes for CASSLDWTGEAFF.

CDR3 bases: TGTGCCAGCAGTCGACTCTCGGGTATGACTAATGAAAAACTGTTTTTT. It codes for CASSRLSGMTNEKLFF. V gene TRBV2 combines with J gene TRBJ1-4; D gene unclear. With 5 bases removed from V and 2 bases from J, the gap between germline ends came to 15 bases. The CDR3 extends over 16 amino acids. Germline values: CDR1 SNHLY, CDR2 FYNNEI. Full variable domain (outside the CDR3, taken from reference TRBV2 and TRBJ1-4): EPEVTQTPSHQVTQMGQEVILRCVPISNHLYFYWYRQILGQKVEFLVSFYNNEISEKSEIFDDQFSVERPDGSNFTLKIRSTKLEDSAMYFCASSRLSGMTNEKLFFGSGTQLSVL.

The J gene is TRBJ1-3, the V gene TRBV14, with D unresolved. CDR3 length: 15 residues. Trimming took 4 bases from V and 4 from J, leaving 14 bases between them. CDR1 is SGHDN and CDR2 is FVKESK in the germline V gene. Here the CDR3 reads CASSPILGAGNTIYF. CDR3 DNA: TGTGCCAGCAGCCCTATCCTGGGAGCCGGAAACACCATATATTTT.

This clone has more than one count but fewer than ten. CDR3 in amino acids: CASSLVSAGPSSYEQYF. DNA for the CDR3: TGTGCCAGCAGCTTGGTTTCGGCAGGGCCCTCCTCCTACGAGCAGTACTTC. V is TRBV5-4 and J is TRBJ2-7; tentatively, D is TRBD1 (5 bases). Trimming took 0 bases from V and 0 from J, leaving 16 bases between them. The CDR3 covers 17 residues. Germline V gives CDR1 SGHNT, CDR2 YYREEE (reference sequence). Full variable domain (missing parts from reference TRBV5-4 and TRBJ2-7): ETGVTQSPTHLIKTRGQQVTLRCSSQSGHNTVSWYQQALGQGPQFIFQYYREEENGRGNFPPRFSGLQFPNYSSELNVNALELDDSALYLCASSLVSAGPSSYEQYFGPGTRLTVT.

The V gene is TRBV4-3, the J gene TRBJ2-1, with D tentatively TRBD2 (7 bases). The V end lost 0 bases, the J end lost 0 bases, and 18 bases lay between the germline ends. Per germline, CDR1 LGHNA and CDR2 YSLEER. There are 19 residues in the CDR3. As DNA, the CDR3 is TGCGCCAGCAGCCAAGATGCGGGGGCTCTAGGAAGCTCCTACAATGAGCAGTTCTTC. Its translation: CASSQDAGALGSSYNEQFF.

This chain links TRBV24-1 with TRBJ2-1, with 10 bases identical to TRBD2. The CDR3 length is 15 residues. Trimming cost V 4 bases and J 7 bases; bases outside gene matches: 6. Germline V lookup: CDR1 KGHDR, CDR2 SFDVKD. The CDR3 region is CATSDPSGRFNEQFF. The CDR3 bases are TGTGCCACCAGTGACCCTAGCGGGAGATTTAATGAGCAGTTCTTC.

This clone was seen a single time. The chain carries TRBV28 and TRBJ1-5; 11 bases are a match to TRBD1. Germline CDR1 is MDHEN and CDR2 is SYDVKM. The V segment lost 6 bases and the J segment 6 bases; nucleotides outside the gene matches: 16. The CDR3 has 18 residues. The DNA for the CDR3 is TGTGCCAGCAGCCGACCGGACAGGGGGCAAGGATGGGGTCAGCCCCAGCATTTT. Protein: CASSRPDRGQGWGQPQHF.

V is TRBV28 and J is TRBJ1-6; possibly TRBD1 for D (5 bases). Trimming took 7 bases from V and 5 from J, leaving 12 bases between them. The CDR3 has 14 amino acids. Germline lookup yields CDR1 MDHEN and CDR2 SYDVKM. CDR3 sequence (DNA): TGTGCCAGCATAACCAGGGCGGATAATTCACCCCTCCACTTT. Translated: CASITRADNSPLHF.

This clone has a single count. The chain recombines TRBV5-1 with TRBJ1-3, with 7 bases lining up with TRBD1. V trimming: 4 bases; J trimming: 0 bases; junction bases outside the gene matches: 4. Germline V gives CDR1 SGHRS, CDR2 YFSETQ. The length of the CDR3 is 15 residues. The CDR3 bases are TGCGCCAGCAGCGAACAGGGGAGCTCTGGAAACACCATATATTTT. This translates into CASSEQGSSGNTIYF.

The V and J genes are TRBV7-3 and TRBJ2-2; 9 nucleotides agree with TRBD2. The V gene end was trimmed by 3 bases and the J gene end by 2 bases; junction bases not matched to a gene: 4. This CDR3 is 16 amino acids long. Germline V gives CDR1 SGHTA, CDR2 FQGTGA. In DNA form, the CDR3 reads TGTGCCAGCAGCTTCTTTCTAGCGGGAAACACCGGGGAGCTGTTTTTT. Translating gives CASSFFLAGNTGELFF.

V gene TRBV7-3 combines with J gene TRBJ1-6; D might be TRBD1 (6 bases). The CDR3 length is 15 residues. The V and J ends lost 4 bases and 7 bases respectively, with 14 bases between them. Per the germline V gene, CDR1 is SGHTA and CDR2 is FQGTGA. The CDR3 region has the DNA TGTGCCAGCAGCTCGGACAGCTTCCTAAATTCACCCCTCCACTTT. Its protein product is CASSSDSFLNSPLHF.

CDR3 DNA: TGTGCCAGCAGCGTCGCGGGACTTTACCAAGAGACCCAGTACTTC. Translation gives CASSVAGLYQETQYF. V usage is TRBV9 and J usage is TRBJ2-5, with D maybe TRBD2 (6 bases). Germline CDR1 and CDR2: SGDLS and YYNGEE. The ends were cut back, 2 bases at V and 0 bases at J, with 11 bases in the middle. There are 15 residues in the CDR3. The full variable domain, with the rest looked up from reference TRBV9 and TRBJ2-5, is DSGVTQTPKHLITATGQRVTLRCSPRSGDLSVYWYQQSLDQGLQFLIQYYNGEERAKGNILERFSAQQFPDLHSELNLSSLELGDSALYFCASSVAGLYQETQYFGPGTRLLVL.

J is TRBJ2-7 and V is TRBV5-4; D is ambiguous. The V gene lost 1 base and the J gene lost 0 bases, with 11 bases spanning the gap. The germline gives CDR1 SGHNT, CDR2 YYREEE (reference sequence). The CDR3 has 15 residues. CDR3 DNA sequence: TGTGCCAGCAGCTTGAACGCGGTGGTCTCCTACGAGCAGTACTTC. Protein: CASSLNAVVSYEQYF.

For this clone: One end of the junction varies from germline; a read error may be responsible. The chain links TRBV7-9 to TRBJ2-5; 12 nucleotides match TRBD2. Germline CDR1 and CDR2: SEHNR and FQNEAQ (reference sequence). This CDR3 contains 15 residues. Here the CDR3 reads CASSLAGGPGETQYF. The CDR3 DNA follows: TGTGCCAGCAGCCTAGCGGGAGGGCCGGGGGAGACCCAGTACTTC.

The chain is built from TRBV28 and TRBJ2-7; the match to TRBD2 covers 12 bases. V lost 6 bases, J lost 3 bases, and 9 bases stayed unmatched. The CDR3 extends over 16 amino acids. The V gene's germline CDR1 is MDHEN and CDR2 SYDVKM. The CDR3 sequence is CASRSISSGRVYEQYF. The CDR3, as DNA: TGTGCCAGCAGATCAATCTCTAGCGGGAGGGTCTACGAGCAGTACTTC. The variable domain in full, completed from reference TRBV28 and TRBJ2-7, reads DVKVTQSSRYLVKRTGEKVFLECVQDMDHENMFWYRQDPGLGLRLIYFSYDVKMKEKGDIPEGYSVSREKKERFSLILESASTNQTSMYLCASRSISSGRVYEQYFGPGTRLTVT.